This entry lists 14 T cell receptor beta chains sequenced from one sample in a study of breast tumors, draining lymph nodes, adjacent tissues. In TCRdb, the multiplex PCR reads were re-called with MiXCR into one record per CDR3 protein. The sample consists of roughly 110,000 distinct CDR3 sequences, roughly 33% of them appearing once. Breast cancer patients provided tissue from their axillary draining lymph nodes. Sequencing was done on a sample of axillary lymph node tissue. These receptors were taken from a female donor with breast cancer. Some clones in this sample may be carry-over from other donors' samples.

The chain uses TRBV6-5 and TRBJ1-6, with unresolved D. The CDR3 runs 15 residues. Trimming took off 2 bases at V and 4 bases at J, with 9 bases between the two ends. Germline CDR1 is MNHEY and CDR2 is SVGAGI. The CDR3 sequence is CASSYGQRYNSPLHF. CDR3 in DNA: TGTGCCAGCAGTTACGGGCAGCGGTATAATTCACCCCTCCACTTT.

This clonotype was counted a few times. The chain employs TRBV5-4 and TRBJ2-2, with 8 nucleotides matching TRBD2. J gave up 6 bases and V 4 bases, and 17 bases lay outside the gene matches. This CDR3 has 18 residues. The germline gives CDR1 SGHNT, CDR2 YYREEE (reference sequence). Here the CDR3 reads CASSTGIGVGRAPGELFF. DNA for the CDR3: TGTGCCAGCAGCACGGGGATAGGGGTCGGGAGGGCCCCCGGGGAGCTGTTTTTT. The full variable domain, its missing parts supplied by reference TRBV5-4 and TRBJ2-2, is ETGVTQSPTHLIKTRGQQVTLRCSSQSGHNTVSWYQQALGQGPQFIFQYYREEENGRGNFPPRFSGLQFPNYSSELNVNALELDDSALYLCASSTGIGVGRAPGELFFGEGSRLTVL.

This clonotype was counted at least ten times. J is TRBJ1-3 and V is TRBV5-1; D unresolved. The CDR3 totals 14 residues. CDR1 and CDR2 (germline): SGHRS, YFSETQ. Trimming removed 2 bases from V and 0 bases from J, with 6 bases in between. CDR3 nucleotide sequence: TGCGCCAGCAGCTTCGGACTCTCTGGAAACACCATATATTTT. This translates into CASSFGLSGNTIYF. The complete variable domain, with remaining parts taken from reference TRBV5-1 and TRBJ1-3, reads KAGVTQTPRYLIKTRGQQVTLSCSPISGHRSVSWYQQTPGQGLQFLFEYFSETQRNKGNFPGRFSGRQFSNSRSEMNVSTLELGDSALYLCASSFGLSGNTIYFGEGSWLTVV.

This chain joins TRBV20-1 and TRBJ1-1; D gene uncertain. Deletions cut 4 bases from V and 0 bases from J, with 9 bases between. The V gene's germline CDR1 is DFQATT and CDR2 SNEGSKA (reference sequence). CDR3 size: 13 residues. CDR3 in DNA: TGCAGTGCTACCGGACGGGTGAACACTGAAGCTTTCTTT. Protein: CSATGRVNTEAFF.

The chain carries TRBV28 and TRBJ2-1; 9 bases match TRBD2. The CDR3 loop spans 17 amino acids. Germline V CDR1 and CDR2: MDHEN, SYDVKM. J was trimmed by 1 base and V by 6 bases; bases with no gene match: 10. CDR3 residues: CASRGLAGILSYNEQFF. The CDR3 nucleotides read TGTGCCAGCAGGGGGCTAGCGGGGATACTTTCCTACAATGAGCAGTTCTTC.

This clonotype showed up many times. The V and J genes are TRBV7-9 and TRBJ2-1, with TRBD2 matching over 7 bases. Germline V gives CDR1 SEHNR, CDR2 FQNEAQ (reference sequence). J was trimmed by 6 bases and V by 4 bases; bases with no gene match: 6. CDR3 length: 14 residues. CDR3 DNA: TGTGCCAGCAGCTATTCTGGCGGGGGCAATGAGCAGTTCTTC. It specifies CASSYSGGGNEQFF.

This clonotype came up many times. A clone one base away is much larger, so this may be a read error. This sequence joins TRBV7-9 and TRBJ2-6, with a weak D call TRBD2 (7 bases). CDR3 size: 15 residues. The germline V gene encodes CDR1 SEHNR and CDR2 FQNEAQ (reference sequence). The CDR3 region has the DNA TGTGCCAGCAGCAATGGGGGGGCTGGGGCCAACGTCCTGCCTTTC. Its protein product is CASSNGGAGANVLPF. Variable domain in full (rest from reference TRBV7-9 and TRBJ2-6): DTGVSQNPRHKITKRGQNVTFRCDPISEHNRLYWYRQTLGQGPEFLTYFQNEAQLEKSRLLSDRFSAERPKGSFSTLEIQRTEQGDSAMYLCASSNGGAGANVLPFGAGSRLTVL.

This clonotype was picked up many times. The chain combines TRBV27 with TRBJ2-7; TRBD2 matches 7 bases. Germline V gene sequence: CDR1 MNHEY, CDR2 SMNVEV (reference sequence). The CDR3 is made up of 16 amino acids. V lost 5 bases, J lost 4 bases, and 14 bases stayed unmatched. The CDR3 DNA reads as TGTGCCAGCAGTCCCGATCGGCTCGGGAGGTTGTACGAGCAGTACTTC. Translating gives CASSPDRLGRLYEQYF.

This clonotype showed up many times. The CDR3 DNA reads as TGTGCCACCCAGGGGACTAGCGGGAGTGACTCCCCCCAAGAGACCCAGTACTTC. Residues: CATQGTSGSDSPQETQYF. The chain recombines TRBV24-1 with TRBJ2-5, with TRBD2 identical over 14 bases. The CDR3 has 18 amino acids. Germline loops: CDR1 KGHDR, CDR2 SFDVKD. V dropped 9 bases and J dropped 1; count of bases not matched to a gene: 12.

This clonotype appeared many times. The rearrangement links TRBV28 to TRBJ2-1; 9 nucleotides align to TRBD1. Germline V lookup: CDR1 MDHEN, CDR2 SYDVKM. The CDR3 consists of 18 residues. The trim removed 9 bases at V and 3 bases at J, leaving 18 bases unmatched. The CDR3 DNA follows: TGTGCCAGTACTGGACAGGGGACTTCCAACTATAACTACAATGAGCAGTTCTTC. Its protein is CASTGQGTSNYNYNEQFF.

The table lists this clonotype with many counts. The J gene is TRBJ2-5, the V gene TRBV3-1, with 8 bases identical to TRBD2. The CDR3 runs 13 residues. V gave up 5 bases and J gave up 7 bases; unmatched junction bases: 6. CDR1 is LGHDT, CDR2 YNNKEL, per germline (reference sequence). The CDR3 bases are TGTGCCAGCAGCTTTAACCGGGGGGGGACCCAGTACTTC. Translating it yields CASSFNRGGTQYF.

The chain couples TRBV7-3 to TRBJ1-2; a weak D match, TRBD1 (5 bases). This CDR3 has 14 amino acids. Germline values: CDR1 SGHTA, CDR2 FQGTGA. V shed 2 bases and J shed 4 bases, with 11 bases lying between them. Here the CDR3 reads CASSLGHGGYGYTF. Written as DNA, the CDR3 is TGTGCCAGCAGCTTAGGACACGGAGGCTATGGCTACACCTTC.

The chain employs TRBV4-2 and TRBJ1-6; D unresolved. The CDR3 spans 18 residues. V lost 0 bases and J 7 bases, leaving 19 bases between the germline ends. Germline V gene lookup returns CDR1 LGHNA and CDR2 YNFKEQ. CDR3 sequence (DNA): TGTGCCAGCAGCCAAGAGGCGCTTGCAGCCACCCGAAATTCACCCCTCCACTTT. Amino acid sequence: CASSQEALAATRNSPLHF.

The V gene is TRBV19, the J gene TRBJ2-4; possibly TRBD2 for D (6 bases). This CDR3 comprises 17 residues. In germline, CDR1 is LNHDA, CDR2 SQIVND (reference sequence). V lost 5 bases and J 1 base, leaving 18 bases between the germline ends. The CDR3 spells CASSAFTGEPAKNIQYF. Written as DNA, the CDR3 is TGTGCCAGTAGTGCTTTTACGGGAGAGCCGGCCAAAAACATTCAGTACTTC.